The 16 T cell receptor beta chains below come from one sample, sequenced in a study of T-cell reconstitution after alpha-beta-depleted transplantation in children. A TCRbeta library incorporating unique molecular identifiers was prepared. TCRdb ran MiXCR on the PCR reads and lists one entry per CDR3 protein. The data contain 200,000 to 250,000 distinct CDR3 sequences, about a quarter of them singletons. Sample: PBMCs, taken before TCRalphabeta/CD19-depleted stem cell transplant. The origin of the receptors is a girl aged 2-10 years with Fanconi anemia, due to receive a stem cell transplant.

This clonotype was counted at least ten times. This rearrangement joins TRBV10-2 to TRBJ2-1; D tentatively fits TRBD1 or TRBD2 (5 bases each). Germline V CDR1 and CDR2: WSHSY, SAAADI. V lost 8 bases to trimming and J lost 8 bases, with 22 bases between them. The CDR3 loop spans 15 amino acids. In DNA form, the CDR3 reads TGCGCCAGCTGGGGAGCTAACCGGGGCCGGGATGAGCAGTTCTTC. Translating gives CASWGANRGRDEQFF.

This clonotype has at least ten counts. Mismatch with germline at one junction end may stem from a read error. The chain combines TRBV18 with TRBJ2-7, with 8 bases matching TRBD2. Germline V gene sequence: CDR1 KGHSH, CDR2 LQKENI. The CDR3 extends over 16 amino acids. In DNA, the CDR3 is TGTGCCAGCTCACCACGTCTTAGCGGGGCAACCTACGAACAGTACTTC. Translated: CASSPRLSGATYEQYF.

This clonotype was observed at least ten times. V gene TRBV7-3 combines with J gene TRBJ2-1; D is tentatively TRBD1 or TRBD2 (6 bases each). V lost 3 bases and J 0 bases, leaving 12 bases between the germline ends. CDR3 length equals 16 residues. Germline V gene sequence: CDR1 SGHTA, CDR2 FQGTGA. The CDR3 spells CASSFGGQSSYNEQFF. The CDR3, as DNA: TGTGCCAGCAGCTTCGGGGGCCAGAGCTCCTACAATGAGCAGTTCTTC.

This clonotype has just a few counts. The genes are TRBV5-1 and TRBJ2-3; D not resolved. This CDR3 contains 15 residues. Germline CDR1 and CDR2: SGHRS and YFSETQ. V lost 1 base and J 0 bases, leaving 9 bases between the germline ends. The CDR3 protein is CASSLSTSSTDTQYF. The CDR3 region has the DNA TGCGCCAGCAGCTTGTCGACATCTAGCACAGATACGCAGTATTTT.

The rearrangement links TRBV20-1 to TRBJ1-2; 7 bases match TRBD1. V lost 6 bases, J lost 7 bases, and 23 bases stayed unmatched. Germline CDR1 is DFQATT and CDR2 is SNEGSKA (reference sequence). The length of the CDR3 is 17 residues. CDR3 nucleotides: TGCAGTGCCCAGCCGACACAGTACAGGGGCACTGTCTTTGGCTACACCTTC. As protein: CSAQPTQYRGTVFGYTF.

There are many counts of this clonotype. The chain recombines TRBV7-3 with TRBJ2-7, with a possible D match to TRBD1 (5 bases). The CDR3 totals 13 residues. V lost 1 base to trimming and J lost 6 bases, with 10 bases between them. The V gene's germline CDR1 is SGHTA and CDR2 FQGTGA. The CDR3 loop is CASSLRAQGEQYF. CDR3 in DNA: TGTGCCAGCAGCTTAAGGGCCCAGGGCGAGCAGTACTTC.

This clonotype was seen many times. The CDR3 spells CSARTDTVYGYTF. The CDR3 DNA reads TGCAGTGCTAGGACGGACACGGTCTATGGCTACACCTTC. The gene calls are TRBV20-1 and TRBJ1-2, with a possible D match to TRBD1 (5 bases). The CDR3 has 13 amino acids. Germline CDR1 DFQATT, CDR2 SNEGSKA (reference sequence). The V end was cut by 3 bases, the J end by 4 bases, with 12 bases between.

This clonotype was recorded at least ten times. This chain connects TRBV6-5 to TRBJ2-5, with D tentatively TRBD2 (6 bases). The germline CDR1 and CDR2 sequences are MNHEY and SVGAGI. The CDR3 is 14 residues long. The V and J ends lost 6 bases and 7 bases respectively, with 18 bases between them. This CDR3 reads CASRQLAGGGTQYF. The CDR3 DNA reads as TGTGCCAGCAGGCAACTCGCCGGGGGAGGGACCCAGTACTTC.

This clonotype was seen at least ten times. This chain uses TRBV12-3 or TRBV12-4 with TRBJ2-3; D unclear. The V end was cut by 5 bases, the J end by 0 bases, with 15 bases between. The CDR3 has 16 residues. CDR3 nucleotides: TGTGCCAGCAGTCCGCCCCTTACTGATAGCACAGATACGCAGTATTTT. Its translation: CASSPPLTDSTDTQYF.

This chain links TRBV20-1 with TRBJ1-1; the D is unclear. CDR3 length: 11 amino acids. CDR1 is DFQATT, CDR2 SNEGSKA, per germline (reference sequence). V shed 6 bases and J shed 3 bases, with 8 bases lying between them. The CDR3 reads CSAVRYTEAFF. The CDR3 DNA reads TGCAGTGCCGTTCGGTACACTGAAGCTTTCTTT.

The sample holds a few counts of this clonotype. The V gene is TRBV18, the J gene TRBJ2-2; D ambiguous. Trimming shortened V by 2 bases and J by 3 bases, and 22 bases separated the two germline ends. The germline V gene has CDR1 KGHSH and CDR2 LQKENI. This CDR3 is built from 19 residues. CDR3 sequence reads: CASSPKGKASPVHTGELFF. The CDR3 bases are TGTGCCAGCTCACCAAAAGGGAAGGCCAGTCCAGTCCACACCGGGGAGCTGTTTTTT.

The chain uses TRBV28 and TRBJ2-7; D not certain. The V end lost 2 bases, the J end lost 6 bases, and 8 bases lay between the germline ends. The CDR3 contains 12 residues. Germline CDR1 is MDHEN and CDR2 is SYDVKM. Here the CDR3 reads CASSLIWAEQYF. The CDR3 DNA reads TGTGCCAGCAGTTTAATCTGGGCCGAGCAGTACTTC. The variable domain in full, completed from reference TRBV28 and TRBJ2-7, reads DVKVTQSSRYLVKRTGEKVFLECVQDMDHENMFWYRQDPGLGLRLIYFSYDVKMKEKGDIPEGYSVSREKKERFSLILESASTNQTSMYLCASSLIWAEQYFGPGTRLTVT.

V and J are TRBV13 and TRBJ2-6; 9 nucleotides align to TRBD1. This CDR3 spans 19 amino acids. With 4 bases clipped from V and 8 bases from J, the junction kept 18 bases outside the gene matches. The germline CDR1 and CDR2 sequences are PRHDT and FYEKMQ (reference sequence). The CDR3 DNA follows: TGTGCCAGCAGCTCAGAATTGTTGTTACACAGGGGGCCCACCAACGTCCTGACTTTC. Amino acid sequence: CASSSELLLHRGPTNVLTF.

The V call is TRBV5-1, the J call TRBJ2-7; 11 positions agree with TRBD2. The germline V gene encodes CDR1 SGHRS and CDR2 YFSETQ. The CDR3 totals 15 residues. V was pared by 2 bases and J by 2 bases, with 3 bases of the junction left unmatched. CDR3 region: CASSFVAGGPYEQYF. Here the CDR3 DNA reads TGCGCCAGCAGCTTTGTAGCGGGAGGGCCCTACGAGCAGTACTTC.

This clonotype was observed many times. The chain uses TRBV12-3 or TRBV12-4 and TRBJ2-3, with D maybe TRBD2 (6 bases). This CDR3 spans 13 amino acids. The V end was cut by 4 bases, the J end by 2 bases, with 7 bases between. CDR3 bases: TGTGCCAGCAGTTCGGACTACACAGATACGCAGTATTTT. Amino acids: CASSSDYTDTQYF.

This rearrangement joins TRBV20-1 to TRBJ2-3; 9 bases agree with TRBD2. The CDR3 is made up of 15 amino acids. Unmatched junction bases numbered 3, after V lost 0 bases and J lost 2 bases. The V gene's germline CDR1 is DFQATT and CDR2 SNEGSKA (reference sequence). This CDR3 is CSARDWTSATDTQYF. In DNA form, the CDR3 reads TGCAGTGCTAGAGATTGGACTAGCGCCACAGATACGCAGTATTTT.